This T cell receptor (beta chain) was recovered during a study of T cell responses to AZD1222 COVID-19 vaccine. Study at large: The study pooled second doses at about 4 or about 12 weeks. Broader study findings: Compared with day 0, the breadth and depth of the Spike-specific TCR repertoire rose significantly after two doses of AZD1222. The donors showed a predominance of white British ancestry and of females, with possible underestimation of clonal diversity.

Remarks on this clone: Its antigen is undetermined.

Germline CDR1 is LNHDA and CDR2 is SQIVND (reference sequence). This CDR3 region has 15 residues. V was pared by 3 bases and J by 3 bases, with 12 bases between. Measured with immunoSEQ multiplex PCR; TCRdb has only the in-frame clones, and not every one. The data contain almost 65,000 clones, 84% of them singletons. Sample: peripheral blood, taken on day 0 of AZD1222 vaccination. This sequence was found in an adult in good health. The genes are TRBV19 and TRBJ1-5; perhaps TRBD1 as D (6 bases). The CDR3: CASSMSGANNQPQHF. CDR3 DNA sequence: TGTGCCAGTAGTATGTCAGGGGCCAACAATCAGCCCCAGCATTTT.